What follows are 7 T cell receptor beta chains derived from one specimen sequenced in a study of blood T cell repertoires in COVID-19. Data came from immunoSEQ multiplex PCR; TCRdb stores just in-frame clones and leaves some out. This sample yields 210,000 or so clones, of which approximately 91% are seen a single time; roughly 5% belongs to the top ten. The sequenced sample was peripheral blood. The origin of the receptors is a woman aged 35 to 49 with acute or convalescent COVID-19.

The chain is built from TRBV7-2 and TRBJ1-1, with no clear D. The CDR3 has 14 residues. Looked up from germline, CDR1 is SGHTA and CDR2 is FQGNSA. V gave up 3 bases and J gave up 2 bases, with 10 bases separating them. This chain's CDR3 is CASSLTLRNTEAFF. DNA of the CDR3: TGTGCCAGCAGCTTGACATTAAGAAACACTGAAGCTTTCTTT. Full variable domain (rest looked up from reference TRBV7-2 and TRBJ1-1): GAGVSQSPSNKVTEKGKDVELRCDPISGHTALYWYRQSLGQGLEFLIYFQGNSAPDKSGLPSDRFSAERTGGSVSTLTIQRTQQEDSAVYLCASSLTLRNTEAFFGQGTRLTVV.

CDR3 in amino acids: CASSIDLSGRGKAFF. In nucleotides, the CDR3 is TGTGCCAGTAGTATAGATCTATCGGGCAGGGGGAAAGCTTTCTTT. The chain combines TRBV19 with TRBJ1-1; 7 positions match TRBD1. The germline gives CDR1 LNHDA, CDR2 SQIVND (reference sequence). The trim removed 0 bases at V and 9 bases at J, leaving 10 bases unmatched. The CDR3 totals 15 residues.

The CDR3 loop is CASSPWTSRFSEQFF. As DNA, the CDR3 is TGTGCCAGCAGCCCTTGGACTAGCCGGTTTAGTGAGCAGTTCTTC. V gene TRBV5-4 combines with J gene TRBJ2-1; 8 bases agree with TRBD2. Trimming at V came to 4 bases and at J to 9 bases, leaving 12 bases not matched to a gene. The CDR3 runs 15 residues. The V gene's germline CDR1 is SGHNT and CDR2 YYREEE (reference sequence).

This rearrangement joins TRBV5-4 to TRBJ2-5, with 7 bases matching TRBD2. Trimming removed 4 bases from V and 5 bases from J; junction bases left unmatched: 14. The CDR3 has 16 amino acids. Germline lookup yields CDR1 SGHNT and CDR2 YYREEE (reference sequence). CDR3 DNA: TGTGCCAGCAGCCCCGGCGGGGGATCCAACGGGGAGACCCAGTACTTC. This gives the protein CASSPGGGSNGETQYF.

The CDR3 DNA follows: TGTGCCAGCAGCTTGGGCGGGAATGAAGCTTTCTTT. As protein: CASSLGGNEAFF. The chain carries TRBV5-4 and TRBJ1-1, with D uncertain. The V gene's germline CDR1 is SGHNT and CDR2 YYREEE (reference sequence). V dropped 0 bases and J dropped 7 bases, with 7 bases sitting between them. The CDR3 has 12 amino acids.

The rearrangement joins TRBV4-2 to TRBJ1-1; maybe TRBD1 (5 bases). The CDR3 sequence is 16 residues long. V was cut by 0 bases and J by 0 bases, with 11 bases left in between. Germline V lookup: CDR1 LGHNA, CDR2 YNFKEQ. The CDR3 DNA reads TGTGCCAGCAGCCAAGATATGGGCAGGGTGAACACTGAAGCTTTCTTT. Its protein is CASSQDMGRVNTEAFF.

In this sample, this clone turned up once. This sequence joins TRBV30 and TRBJ1-1, with D hard to call. The germline CDR1 and CDR2 sequences are GTSNPN and SVGIG (reference sequence). The CDR3 loop spans 11 amino acids. Trimming shortened V by 8 bases and J by 8 bases, and 15 bases separated the two germline ends. CDR3 region: CATRRQTEAFF. The CDR3 nucleotides are TGTGCCACCCGGCGGCAGACGGAAGCTTTCTTT.